This T cell receptor (beta chain) was recovered during a study of blood T cell repertoires in COVID-19. Across the study: Sources were T cells, B-cell-depleted T cells, or PBMCs; the material itself was cDNA or gDNA.

This table comes from immunoSEQ multiplex PCR, and its TCRdb copy is limited to in-frame clones, with some not included. The sample records more than 200,000 clones, 80% being singletons. Participants' own reports of clinical history determined their cohort assignment. Germline V gene sequence: CDR1 SGHTA, CDR2 FQGTGA. The J segment lost 6 bases and the V segment lost 6 bases, leaving 8 bases of the junction unmatched. The CDR3 contains 15 residues. Sequenced material: PBMCs or T cells enriched from blood (not recorded which). This sequence originates from a woman between 40 and 55 years old with acute COVID-19. The gene calls are TRBV7-3 and TRBJ2-2; TRBD1 aligns across 9 bases. CDR3 sequence reads: CASRSGTGIAGELFF. CDR3 nucleotides: TGTGCCAGCAGATCCGGGACAGGGATCGCCGGGGAGCTGTTTTTT.